This is a list of T cell receptor beta chains from one sample in a study of T cell responses to AZD1222 COVID-19 vaccine. Profiling relied on immunoSEQ multiplex PCR, and the TCRdb table lists in-frame clones only, not all of them. The data show about 120,000 clones, roughly 88% seen once. This specimen was peripheral blood, taken on day 0 of AZD1222 vaccination. The receptors stem from an adult in good health. The CDR3 runs from the conserved cysteine through the conserved F or W. A D gene is named only where the DNA matches it firmly. Clone size is shown for a subset of rows, as once, few, many or a class of expanded clone.

clone_size: .; v_call: TRBV3-1/TRBV3-2; j_call: TRBJ1-2; d_call: .; cdr3_aa: CASSQRGGLYGYTF; cdr3_nt: TGTGCCAGCAGCCAGCGGGGGGGACTTTATGGCTACACCTTC
clone_size: .; v_call: TRBV29-1; j_call: TRBJ1-2; d_call: TRBD1; cdr3_aa: CSVANRGVDGYTF; cdr3_nt: TGCAGCGTAGCTAACAGGGGAGTGGATGGCTACACCTTC
clone_size: once; v_call: TRBV6-6; j_call: TRBJ1-5; d_call: .; cdr3_aa: CASRRDAGEGQPQHF; cdr3_nt: TGTGCCAGCAGACGGGACGCAGGGGAAGGACAGCCCCAGCATTTT
clone_size: once; v_call: TRBV5-4; j_call: TRBJ2-7; d_call: .; cdr3_aa: CASSLSLQGPLEQYF; cdr3_nt: TGTGCCAGCAGCTTGAGCCTTCAGGGCCCCCTCGAGCAGTACTTC
clone_size: .; v_call: TRBV6-4; j_call: TRBJ2-2; d_call: TRBD2; cdr3_aa: CASSASGGHTGELFF; cdr3_nt: TGTGCCAGCAGTGCTAGCGGAGGTCATACCGGGGAGCTGTTTTTT
clone_size: once; v_call: TRBV5-5; j_call: TRBJ1-1; d_call: .; cdr3_aa: CASSSTIANTEAFF; cdr3_nt: TGTGCCAGCAGCTCCACAATTGCGAACACTGAAGCTTTCTTT
clone_size: .; v_call: TRBV18; j_call: TRBJ1-1; d_call: TRBD1; cdr3_aa: CASSPQTGGTEAFF; cdr3_nt: TGTGCCAGCTCACCACAGACAGGGGGAACTGAAGCTTTCTTT
clone_size: .; v_call: TRBV6-5; j_call: TRBJ1-1; d_call: TRBD1; cdr3_aa: CASSYWTGEGTEAFF; cdr3_nt: TGTGCCAGCAGTTACTGGACAGGGGAGGGCACTGAAGCTTTCTTT
clone_size: .; v_call: TRBV7-8; j_call: TRBJ2-7; d_call: .; cdr3_aa: CASSPSAPEQYF; cdr3_nt: TGTGCCAGCAGCCCCTCCGCACCGGAGCAGTACTTC
clone_size: .; v_call: TRBV4-1; j_call: TRBJ2-7; d_call: .; cdr3_aa: CASSPYEQYF; cdr3_nt: TGCGCCAGCAGCCCTTACGAGCAGTACTTC
clone_size: .; v_call: TRBV12-3/TRBV12-4; j_call: TRBJ1-2; d_call: .; cdr3_aa: CASSFNRDYGYTF; cdr3_nt: TGTGCCAGCAGTTTTAACAGGGACTATGGCTACACCTTC
clone_size: .; v_call: TRBV3-1/TRBV3-2; j_call: TRBJ2-7; d_call: TRBD1; cdr3_aa: CASSQRDRGFYEQYF; cdr3_nt: TGTGCCAGCAGCCAGCGGGACAGGGGTTTCTACGAGCAGTACTTC
clone_size: .; v_call: TRBV19; j_call: TRBJ1-2; d_call: .; cdr3_aa: CASMARANYGYTF; cdr3_nt: TGTGCCAGTATGGCGAGAGCTAACTATGGCTACACCTTC
clone_size: .; v_call: TRBV6-6; j_call: TRBJ2-3; d_call: TRBD2; cdr3_aa: CASSPALGGGGLTDTQYF; cdr3_nt: TGTGCCAGCAGTCCCGCCCTGGGTGGCGGGGGGCTCACAGATACGCAGTATTTT
clone_size: .; v_call: TRBV5-5; j_call: TRBJ2-1; d_call: TRBD1; cdr3_aa: CATERQGFYSEQFF; cdr3_nt: TGTGCCACCGAACGACAGGGTTTCTACAGCGAGCAGTTCTTC
clone_size: .; v_call: TRBV7-6; j_call: TRBJ1-6; d_call: .; cdr3_aa: CASSPLLGNYNSPLHF; cdr3_nt: TGTGCCAGCAGCCCCCTCCTGGGCAACTATAATTCACCCCTCCACTTT
clone_size: .; v_call: TRBV29-1; j_call: TRBJ1-1; d_call: .; cdr3_aa: CSVRGGLTEAFF; cdr3_nt: TGCAGCGTGCGGGGGGGATTGACTGAAGCTTTCTTT
clone_size: .; v_call: TRBV6-5; j_call: TRBJ2-6; d_call: .; cdr3_aa: CASGPGSGANVLTF; cdr3_nt: TGTGCCAGCGGCCCGGGGTCGGGGGCCAACGTCCTGACTTTC
clone_size: once; v_call: TRBV19; j_call: TRBJ1-6; d_call: .; cdr3_aa: CASSTGNSPLHF; cdr3_nt: TGTGCCAGTAGTACGGGGAATTCACCCCTCCACTTT
clone_size: .; v_call: TRBV5-3; j_call: TRBJ1-6; d_call: .; cdr3_aa: CARSLAGKPLHF; cdr3_nt: TGTGCCAGAAGCTTGGCGGGCAAACCCCTCCACTTT
clone_size: .; v_call: TRBV18; j_call: TRBJ2-2; d_call: .; cdr3_aa: CASSPDRIGGELFF; cdr3_nt: TGTGCCAGCTCACCGGATAGAATAGGCGGGGAGCTGTTTTTT
clone_size: .; v_call: TRBV4-2; j_call: TRBJ1-2; d_call: .; cdr3_aa: CASSHHGGPDYGYTF; cdr3_nt: TGTGCCAGCAGCCACCATGGGGGTCCGGACTATGGCTACACCTTC
clone_size: .; v_call: TRBV7-2; j_call: TRBJ1-2; d_call: TRBD1; cdr3_aa: CASSLDRVHGYTF; cdr3_nt: TGTGCCAGCAGCCTTGACAGGGTCCATGGCTACACCTTC
clone_size: .; v_call: TRBV19; j_call: TRBJ1-4; d_call: TRBD1; cdr3_aa: CASSIPTGGRNEKLFF; cdr3_nt: TGTGCCAGTAGTATCCCTACAGGGGGCAGAAATGAAAAACTGTTTTTT
clone_size: .; v_call: TRBV5-5; j_call: TRBJ2-7; d_call: TRBD2; cdr3_aa: CASSSAGGAYEQYF; cdr3_nt: TGTGCCAGCAGCTCAGCGGGAGGGGCCTACGAGCAGTACTTC
clone_size: .; v_call: TRBV4-3; j_call: TRBJ1-2; d_call: .; cdr3_aa: CASSSSTTLTF; cdr3_nt: TGCGCCAGCAGCTCGAGCACGACACTTACCTTC
clone_size: .; v_call: TRBV9; j_call: TRBJ2-2; d_call: TRBD1; cdr3_aa: CASRRGQGWANTGELFF; cdr3_nt: TGTGCCAGCAGAAGGGGACAGGGTTGGGCCAACACCGGGGAGCTGTTTTTT
clone_size: .; v_call: TRBV5-1; j_call: TRBJ2-1; d_call: TRBD2; cdr3_aa: CASSPGLAGGPRSYNEQFF; cdr3_nt: TGCGCCAGCAGCCCGGGACTAGCGGGGGGGCCGCGCTCCTACAATGAGCAGTTCTTC
clone_size: .; v_call: TRBV6-5; j_call: TRBJ1-1; d_call: .; cdr3_aa: CASSLTAAGTEAFF; cdr3_nt: TGTGCCAGCAGTTTAACCGCGGCAGGCACTGAAGCTTTCTTT
clone_size: .; v_call: TRBV5-6; j_call: TRBJ2-7; d_call: .; cdr3_aa: CASSLRGSYEQYF; cdr3_nt: TGTGCCAGCAGCCTGAGGGGGTCCTACGAGCAGTACTTC
clone_size: .; v_call: TRBV6-5; j_call: TRBJ1-4; d_call: .; cdr3_aa: CASSYDQMGEKLFF; cdr3_nt: TGTGCCAGCAGTTACGACCAAATGGGGGAAAAACTGTTTTTT
clone_size: .; v_call: TRBV7-9; j_call: TRBJ1-2; d_call: .; cdr3_aa: CASSLVLSEGYTF; cdr3_nt: TGTGCCAGCAGCTTAGTGTTGTCGGAGGGCTACACCTTC
clone_size: medium-sized; v_call: TRBV12-3/TRBV12-4; j_call: TRBJ2-3; d_call: .; cdr3_aa: CATGQGTDTQYF; cdr3_nt: TGTGCCACGGGGCAGGGGACAGATACGCAGTATTTT
clone_size: .; v_call: TRBV19; j_call: TRBJ1-4; d_call: .; cdr3_aa: CASSSIRDKNEKLFF; cdr3_nt: TGTGCCAGTAGTTCCATCCGGGACAAGAATGAAAAACTGTTTTTT
clone_size: .; v_call: TRBV19; j_call: TRBJ1-2; d_call: TRBD1; cdr3_aa: CASSIRQGRAYGYTF; cdr3_nt: TGTGCCAGTAGTATTCGACAGGGCAGGGCCTATGGCTACACCTTC
clone_size: .; v_call: TRBV7-9; j_call: TRBJ1-1; d_call: .; cdr3_aa: CASSSGRSIEAFF; cdr3_nt: TGTGCCAGCAGCTCGGGACGTTCGATTGAAGCTTTCTTT
clone_size: .; v_call: TRBV6-5; j_call: TRBJ1-2; d_call: .; cdr3_aa: CASSPDRGSGGYTF; cdr3_nt: TGTGCCAGCAGTCCGGATCGCGGGTCTGGAGGCTACACCTTC
clone_size: .; v_call: TRBV9; j_call: TRBJ2-3; d_call: TRBD1; cdr3_aa: CASSVTGGLDTQYF; cdr3_nt: TGTGCCAGCAGCGTGACAGGGGGGCTAGATACGCAGTATTTT
clone_size: .; v_call: TRBV7-8; j_call: TRBJ1-2; d_call: .; cdr3_aa: CASSLASGAGYTF; cdr3_nt: TGTGCCAGCAGCTTAGCGTCCGGGGCTGGTTACACCTTC
clone_size: .; v_call: TRBV12-5; j_call: TRBJ1-5; d_call: TRBD1; cdr3_aa: CASGPDRGHQPQHF; cdr3_nt: TGTGCTAGTGGTCCCGACAGGGGCCATCAGCCCCAGCATTTT
clone_size: .; v_call: TRBV27; j_call: TRBJ1-1; d_call: TRBD1; cdr3_aa: CASSLGTGNTEAFF; cdr3_nt: TGTGCCAGCAGTCTCGGGACAGGAAACACTGAAGCTTTCTTT
clone_size: .; v_call: TRBV19; j_call: TRBJ2-1; d_call: TRBD2; cdr3_aa: CASRQLAGGNEQFF; cdr3_nt: TGTGCCAGTAGACAACTAGCGGGGGGGAATGAGCAGTTCTTC
clone_size: .; v_call: TRBV6-5; j_call: TRBJ2-5; d_call: .; cdr3_aa: CASSYSPETQYF; cdr3_nt: TGTGCCAGCAGTTACAGTCCGGAGACCCAGTACTTC
clone_size: .; v_call: TRBV4-3; j_call: TRBJ1-2; d_call: .; cdr3_aa: CASSHYTGTNYGYTF; cdr3_nt: TGCGCCAGCAGCCACTATACCGGGACTAACTATGGCTACACCTTC
clone_size: .; v_call: TRBV5-1; j_call: TRBJ2-7; d_call: .; cdr3_aa: CASKQETGSEQYF; cdr3_nt: TGCGCCAGCAAGCAGGAGACAGGAAGCGAGCAGTACTTC
clone_size: .; v_call: TRBV9; j_call: TRBJ1-1; d_call: TRBD1; cdr3_aa: CASSATGGGLLNTEAFF; cdr3_nt: TGTGCCAGCAGCGCCACAGGGGGCGGTTTATTGAACACTGAAGCTTTCTTT
clone_size: .; v_call: TRBV4-3; j_call: TRBJ2-6; d_call: .; cdr3_aa: CASSQDTLSGANVLTF; cdr3_nt: TGCGCCAGCAGCCAAGATACGTTATCCGGGGCCAACGTCCTGACTTTC
clone_size: .; v_call: TRBV21-1; j_call: TRBJ1-4; d_call: .; cdr3_aa: CASSKERTATNEKLFF; cdr3_nt: TGTGCCAGCAGCAAAGAACGGACAGCAACTAATGAAAAACTGTTTTTT
clone_size: .; v_call: TRBV28; j_call: TRBJ1-2; d_call: .; cdr3_aa: CASSSLSRAHYGYTF; cdr3_nt: TGTGCCAGCAGTTCCCTCTCCCGGGCCCACTATGGCTACACCTTC
clone_size: .; v_call: TRBV5-6; j_call: TRBJ1-2; d_call: TRBD1; cdr3_aa: CASSLSGTGVPYGYTF; cdr3_nt: TGTGCCAGCAGCTTATCCGGGACAGGGGTCCCCTATGGCTACACCTTC
clone_size: .; v_call: TRBV5-4; j_call: TRBJ1-3; d_call: TRBD1; cdr3_aa: CASSPGQGGAGNTIYF; cdr3_nt: TGTGCCAGCAGCCCGGGACAGGGAGGGGCTGGAAACACCATATATTTT
clone_size: once; v_call: TRBV3-1/TRBV3-2; j_call: TRBJ2-5; d_call: .; cdr3_aa: CASSLRQETQYF; cdr3_nt: TGTGCCAGCAGCTTAAGGCAAGAGACCCAGTACTTC
clone_size: .; v_call: TRBV5-1; j_call: TRBJ1-3; d_call: .; cdr3_aa: CASSSQGKAGNTIYF; cdr3_nt: TGCGCCAGCAGCTCTCAGGGGAAAGCTGGAAACACCATATATTTT
clone_size: few; v_call: TRBV28; j_call: TRBJ2-5; d_call: .; cdr3_aa: CASSFSRDGGPETQYF; cdr3_nt: TGTGCCAGCAGTTTCTCCCGCGACGGGGGGCCCGAGACCCAGTACTTC
clone_size: .; v_call: TRBV19; j_call: TRBJ1-5; d_call: .; cdr3_aa: CASSGTENQPQHF; cdr3_nt: TGTGCCAGTAGTGGAACGGAAAATCAGCCCCAGCATTTT